This is a list of T cell receptor beta chains from one sample in a study of cytomegalovirus exposure and HLA in healthy donors. TCRdb's table, derived via immunoSEQ multiplex PCR, lists solely in-frame clones and lacks some. The sample carries 200,000 or so clones, 80% to 85% recorded once. The specimen was PBMCs. These receptors all come from a man in his forties in good health and CMV-seropositive. The CDR3 runs from the conserved cysteine through the conserved F or W. The D gene is left open where the match is weak. Expanded clones get a size class; other rows say once, few or many, or leave the size out.

TRBJ2-5 | TRBV7-3 | . | . | CASSLTGGRETQYF | TGTGCCAGCAGCTTAACAGGGGGACGCGAGACCCAGTACTTC
TRBJ2-2 | TRBV4-3 | once | TRBD2 | CASSQDPSGAYANTGELFF | TGCGCCAGCAGCCAAGATCCTAGCGGGGCATACGCGAACACCGGGGAGCTGTTTTTT
TRBJ2-2 | TRBV19 | once | . | CASSGRARGTGELFF | TGTGCCAGTAGTGGCCGGGCCCGGGGGACCGGGGAGCTGTTTTTT
TRBJ2-5 | TRBV7-9 | few | TRBD1 | CASSATGMETQYF | TGTGCCAGCAGCGCGACAGGGATGGAGACCCAGTACTTC
TRBJ1-2 | TRBV5-8 | . | TRBD1 | CASSFKGGAYYGYTF | TGTGCCAGCAGCTTCAAAGGGGGCGCTTACTATGGCTACACCTTC
TRBJ2-7 | TRBV30 | . | . | CAWNSEGSRGWEQYF | TGTGCCTGGAACTCAGAGGGCTCTCGGGGGTGGGAGCAGTACTTC
TRBJ2-5 | TRBV7-9 | . | . | CSSSLASRLAGTQYF | TGTTCCAGCAGCTTAGCGAGTCGGCTAGCTGGGACCCAGTACTTC
TRBJ2-7 | TRBV6-5 | . | . | CASSIDSYEQYF | TGTGCCAGCAGTATCGACAGCTACGAGCAGTACTTC
TRBJ2-7 | TRBV7-2 | . | . | CASSLEDLKREQYF | TGTGCCAGCAGCTTAGAGGATCTCAAGAGGGAGCAGTACTTC
TRBJ2-7 | TRBV27 | . | . | CASSFSGNYEQYF | TGTGCCAGCAGTTTTTCGGGAAACTACGAGCAGTACTTC
TRBJ2-6 | TRBV7-2 | . | TRBD1 | CASSLTGPGANVLTF | TGTGCCAGCAGCCTGACAGGGCCCGGGGCCAACGTCCTGACTTTC
TRBJ2-7 | TRBV5-1 | . | . | CASSLTWSSYEQYF | TGCGCCAGCAGCTTGACCTGGAGCTCCTACGAGCAGTACTTC
TRBJ2-1 | TRBV7-2 | . | TRBD2 | CASSPTITAGTSGGKQFF | TGTGCCAGCAGCCCCACGATAACCGCCGGGACTAGCGGGGGTAAGCAGTTCTTC
TRBJ2-7 | TRBV6-5 | . | TRBD1 | CASKRQGRYEQYF | TGTGCCAGCAAGCGACAGGGTCGGTACGAGCAGTACTTC
TRBJ1-1 | TRBV1 | few | . | CTSSQEGQAFF | TGCACCAGCAGCCAAGAGGGCCAAGCTTTCTTT
TRBJ2-1 | TRBV4-3 | once | . | CASSPPAWRWGEFF | TGCGCCAGCAGCCCGCCGGCGTGGAGGTGGGGAGAGTTCTTC
TRBJ1-4 | TRBV4-3 | few | TRBD1 | CASSQGIGTGTEKLFF | TGCGCCAGCAGCCAGGGGATAGGGACAGGGACAGAAAAACTGTTTTTT
TRBJ2-7 | TRBV7-9 | . | . | CASSLVRSSYEQYF | TGTGCCAGCAGCTTAGTCCGGAGCTCCTACGAGCAGTACTTC
TRBJ2-2 | TRBV6-4 | . | TRBD1 | CASSSQGSGELFF | TGTGCCAGCAGTTCACAGGGGTCCGGGGAGCTGTTTTTT
TRBJ2-2 | TRBV9 | . | TRBD2 | CASSVSSGPTGELFF | TGTGCCAGCAGCGTCTCTAGCGGGCCCACCGGGGAGCTGTTTTTT
TRBJ1-1 | TRBV7-3 | . | . | CASSLGGDTEAFF | TGTGCCAGCAGCTTAGGGGGGGACACTGAAGCTTTCTTT
TRBJ2-5 | TRBV7-7 | once | TRBD2 | CASSFRLAVAETQYF | TGTGCTAGCAGCTTTAGACTAGCGGTAGCGGAGACCCAGTACTTC
TRBJ1-4 | TRBV7-7 | . | . | CASSRGVATNEKLFF | TGTGCTAGCAGCCGAGGTGTGGCAACTAATGAAAAACTGTTTTTT
TRBJ2-2 | TRBV10-1 | . | . | CASSESGATGELFF | TGCGCCAGCAGTGAGTCGGGGGCCACCGGGGAGCTGTTTTTT
TRBJ2-2 | TRBV27 | . | TRBD1 | CASSSRTGARGNTGELFF | TGTGCCAGCAGTTCAAGGACAGGGGCGCGGGGGAACACCGGGGAGCTGTTTTTT
TRBJ2-1 | TRBV5-1 | . | . | CASSPAREFYNEQFF | TGCGCCAGCAGCCCCGCCCGGGAATTTTATAATGAGCAGTTCTTC
TRBJ1-6 | TRBV9 | . | . | CASSVYSDSSYNSSLHF | TGTGCCAGCAGCGTATATTCGGACAGCTCCTATAATTCATCCCTCCACTTT
TRBJ2-7 | TRBV19 | . | . | CASSIKWGHLAIYEQYF | TGTGCCAGTAGTATAAAGTGGGGGCACCTGGCCATCTACGAGCAGTACTTC
TRBJ1-1 | TRBV27 | . | . | CASSLGQSNTEAFF | TGTGCCAGCAGTTTAGGACAGTCGAACACTGAAGCTTTCTTT
TRBJ2-1 | TRBV7-3 | few | . | CASRTRAGARNEQFF | TGTGCCAGCAGGACCCGGGCGGGGGCCAGGAATGAGCAGTTCTTC
TRBJ1-5 | TRBV4-3 | once | TRBD1 | CASSQGKDRYNQPQHF | TGCGCCAGCAGCCAAGGAAAGGACAGGTACAATCAGCCCCAGCATTTT
TRBJ2-7 | TRBV11-3 | . | . | CASSSGLRSSYEQYF | TGTGCCAGCAGCTCGGGTCTAAGGAGCTCCTACGAGCAGTACTTC
TRBJ2-1 | TRBV7-2 | once | TRBD2 | CASSLSERGPWYNEQFF | TGTGCCAGCAGCTTAAGCGAGCGGGGGCCGTGGTACAATGAGCAGTTCTTC
TRBJ1-1 | TRBV19 | few | . | CASSIGLAEAFF | TGTGCCAGTAGTATTGGTCTGGCCGAAGCTTTCTTT
TRBJ2-5 | TRBV9 | . | TRBD1 | CASSALGQAKETQYF | TGTGCCAGCTCCGCTTTAGGACAGGCAAAAGAGACCCAGTACTTC
TRBJ2-3 | TRBV7-2 | . | TRBD2 | CASSLRARRGYTDTQYF | TGTGCCAGCAGCTTACGCGCCCGGCGGGGGTACACAGATACGCAGTATTTT
TRBJ2-1 | TRBV4-3 | . | TRBD2 | CASSQAGLASRTGSYNEQFF | TGCGCCAGCAGCCAAGCGGGACTAGCGTCGCGGACGGGCTCCTACAATGAGCAGTTCTTC
TRBJ2-6 | TRBV9 | . | . | CASSVGQGVGANVLTF | TGTGCCAGCAGCGTAGGGCAGGGTGTTGGGGCCAACGTCCTGACTTTC
TRBJ2-5 | TRBV6-1 | . | TRBD1 | CASSEQGAVSWETQYF | TGTGCCAGCAGTGAACAGGGGGCGGTCTCCTGGGAGACCCAGTACTTC
TRBJ2-2 | TRBV9 | once | . | CASSVDPSAGELFF | TGTGCCAGCAGCGTAGACCCGAGCGCCGGGGAGCTGTTTTTT
TRBJ2-5 | TRBV25-1 | few | . | CASSEFSGGETQYF | TGTGCCAGCAGTGAATTTAGTGGTGGAGAGACCCAGTACTTC
TRBJ1-1 | TRBV11-3 | . | TRBD1 | CASSQTGQLNTEAFF | TGTGCCAGCAGCCAAACGGGACAGCTGAACACTGAAGCTTTCTTT
TRBJ2-7 | TRBV5-6 | . | TRBD1 | CASLDRAGYEQYF | TGTGCCAGTTTGGACAGGGCTGGGTACGAGCAGTACTTC
TRBJ2-1 | TRBV2 | . | . | CASSRRAVSYNEQFF | TGTGCCAGCAGCAGGAGGGCAGTCTCCTACAATGAGCAGTTCTTC
TRBJ2-7 | TRBV18 | . | . | CASSPPKTGSTTYEQYF | TGTGCCAGCTCACCACCTAAAACCGGGTCCACCACCTACGAGCAGTACTTC
TRBJ1-2 | TRBV5-6 | . | TRBD1 | CASSLGQAVETF | TGTGCCAGCAGCCTGGGACAGGCAGTGGAAACCTTC